These 30 T cell receptor gamma chains originate from one sample sequenced in a study of Vδ1+ human thymocytes. Study-level results: Thymic TRG and TRD repertoires appeared highly polyclonal, with Gaussian CDR3 length distributions.

The template was reverse-transcribed extracted RNA. CDR3 amplicons came from multiplex PCR with pooled V-gene forward and constant-region reverse primers. TCRdb used CATT to re-call clones from the multiplex PCR reads. The data show roughly 24,000 gamma-chain clones, with about an eighth seen just once and 1.9% held by the top ten. Which antigens these TCRs recognize remains unknown. The sequenced sample consisted of Vdelta1+ gamma-delta thymocytes from the thymus. Documented subset: FACS-sorted CD3+ TCRalphabeta- TCRVdelta1+ TCRVdelta2- thymocytes. These receptors were taken from a child younger than two who had congenital heart surgery.

This clone was observed a few times. J is TRGJ1 or TRGJ2 and V is TRGV8. The ends lost 4 bases at V and 12 bases at J; junction bases unmatched: 15. This CDR3 spans 13 amino acids. Germline V gene lookup returns CDR1 VENAVY and CDR2 YDSYNSRV. CDR3 sequence: CATWDDCNVGKLF. The CDR3 nucleotides are TGTGCCACCTGGGACGATTGTAACGTAGGGAAACTCTTT.

With respect to this clone: A junction end diverges from the germline sequence, so it may reflect a read error. The chain recombines TRGV2 with TRGJ1 or TRGJ2. The CDR3 has 14 amino acids. Germline CDR1 EGSNGY, CDR2 YDSYNSKV. The CDR3 spells CATWDGPGYHKKLF. The CDR3 DNA follows: TGTGCCACCTGGGACGGGCCAGGTTATCATAAGAAACTCTTT.

To note about this clone: Other nucleotide sequences in the sample specify the same CDR3. The chain couples TRGV8 to TRGJ1 or TRGJ2. Losses at the gene ends were 1 base for V and 3 bases for J; bases not matched to a gene: 3. CDR3 size: 13 residues. From germline, CDR1 is VENAVY and CDR2 YDSYNSRV. CDR3 protein: CATWDRGYYKKLF. Written as DNA, the CDR3 is TGTGCCACCTGGGATAGAGGTTATTATAAGAAACTCTTT.

There are a few counts of this clone. Distinct nucleotide sequences in the sample also encode this CDR3. V usage is TRGV2 and J usage is TRGJ1 or TRGJ2. CDR1 and CDR2 from the germline V gene are EGSNGY and YDSYNSKV. The CDR3 loop spans 13 amino acids. V was clipped by 0 bases and J by 7 bases; unmatched bases: 6. DNA for the CDR3: TGTGCCACCTGGGACGGGCCTTGGTATAAGAAACTCTTT. This encodes CATWDGPWYKKLF.

V and J are TRGV2 and TRGJ1 or TRGJ2. The V and J ends lost 0 bases and 13 bases, in that order; junction bases with no gene match: 6. Germline CDR1 and CDR2: EGSNGY and YDSYNSKV. The CDR3 sequence is 11 residues long. CDR3 nucleotides: TGTGCCACCTGGGACGGGCGGGAAAAACTCTTT. Translation gives CATWDGREKLF.

V usage is TRGV4 and J usage is TRGJ1 or TRGJ2. The V segment lost 5 bases and the J segment 7 bases; nucleotides outside the gene matches: 11. This CDR3 is built from 13 residues. Germline V CDR1 and CDR2: EGSTGY, YDSYTSSV. The CDR3 DNA is TGTGCCACCTGGGGCGATATGGGGTATAAGAAACTCTTT. Residues: CATWGDMGYKKLF.

This rearrangement joins TRGV9 to TRGJ1 or TRGJ2. V lost 0 bases, J lost 15 bases, and 8 bases stayed unmatched. Germline-derived CDR1 and CDR2 are GITISATS and ISYDGTV (reference sequence). This CDR3 has 11 residues. DNA of the CDR3: TGTGCCTTGTGGGAGGTGCATGATGGACTCTTT. It translates to CALWEVHDGLF.

V usage is TRGV2 and J usage is TRGJ1 or TRGJ2. The CDR3 runs 13 residues. The V and J ends lost 0 bases and 12 bases, in that order; junction bases with no gene match: 11. CDR1 and CDR2 from the germline V gene are EGSNGY and YDSYNSKV. The CDR3 DNA is TGTGCCACCTGGGACGGGCTGAAGAGGAGGAAACTCTTT. Its translation is CATWDGLKRRKLF.

V gene TRGV4 combines with J gene TRGJ1 or TRGJ2. Trimming at V came to 6 bases and at J to 10 bases, leaving 12 bases not matched to a gene. The CDR3 has 12 amino acids. The germline V gene encodes CDR1 EGSTGY and CDR2 YDSYTSSV. The CDR3 spells CATWNKGGKKLF. In DNA, the CDR3 is TGTGCCACCTGGAATAAGGGAGGAAAGAAACTCTTT.

This clone was found a few times. The V call is TRGV4, the J call TRGJ1 or TRGJ2. The CDR3 spans 15 residues. Per germline, CDR1 EGSTGY and CDR2 YDSYTSSV. Losses at the gene ends were 6 bases for V and 4 bases for J; bases not matched to a gene: 15. The CDR3 DNA reads as TGTGCCACCTGGAATGTCGTCGGGCCCTATTATAAGAAACTCTTT. Its translation is CATWNVVGPYYKKLF.

As regards this clone: One base away lies a much larger clone, so this may be a sequencing read error. This chain links TRGV9 with TRGJ1 or TRGJ2. CDR1 GITISATS and CDR2 ISYDGTV come from the germline V gene (reference sequence). This CDR3 is built from 13 residues. Trimming removed 0 bases from V and 6 bases from J; junction bases left unmatched: 5. CDR3: CALWEVQFYKKLF. The CDR3 nucleotides read TGTGCCTTGTGGGAGGTGCAGTTTTATAAGAAACTCTTT.

As for this clone: This sequence may be a read error, since a much larger clone differs from it by one base. The sample holds other DNA sequences that translate to the same CDR3. The rearrangement uses TRGV5 and TRGJ1 or TRGJ2. Germline CDR1 reads VINAFY; CDR2 reads YDVSNSKD. The CDR3 is 14 residues long. With V trimmed by 0 bases and J by 4 bases, 6 bases remained unmatched. The CDR3 sequence: CATWDRRGYYKKLF. The DNA for the CDR3 is TGTGCCACCTGGGACAGGCGGGGATATTATAAGAAACTCTTT.

This clone was picked up a small number of times. One junction end does not reproduce the germline sequence, and a read error may be involved. Different DNA sequences within this sample yield the same CDR3. V usage is TRGV4 and J usage is TRGJ1 or TRGJ2. In germline, CDR1 is EGSTGY, CDR2 YDSYTSSV. The CDR3 sequence is 12 residues long. CDR3 loop: CATWNGPYKKLF. The CDR3 DNA is TGTGCCACCTGGAATGGGCCCTATAAGAAACTCTTT.

The chain combines TRGV9 with TRGJ1 or TRGJ2. With 2 bases clipped from V and 3 bases from J, the junction kept 7 bases outside the gene matches. CDR3 length equals 14 residues. Germline V gives CDR1 GITISATS, CDR2 ISYDGTV (reference sequence). The CDR3 region is CALWEAASYYKKLF. CDR3 sequence (DNA): TGTGCCTTGTGGGAGGCTGCGAGTTATTATAAGAAACTCTTT.

This clone showed up just a few times. V is TRGV2 and J is TRGJP2. Germline CDR1 EGSNGY, CDR2 YDSYNSKV. This CDR3 has 15 residues. The V and J ends lost 4 bases and 2 bases, in that order; junction bases with no gene match: 7. CDR3 sequence reads: CATWEGGSSDWIKTF. The CDR3 DNA reads as TGTGCCACCTGGGAGGGTGGAAGTAGTGATTGGATCAAGACGTTT.

This clone occurred a few times. The sample has other DNA sequences that encode this CDR3 too. The rearrangement uses TRGV9 and TRGJ1 or TRGJ2. CDR1 and CDR2 (germline): GITISATS, ISYDGTV (reference sequence). After removal of 1 base from V and 2 bases from J, the junction contained 2 bases not matched to a gene. This CDR3 has 13 amino acids. CDR3 region: CALWEVDYYKKLF. CDR3 nucleotide sequence: TGTGCCTTGTGGGAGGTCGATTATTATAAGAAACTCTTT.

About this clone itself: Other DNA sequences of this sample code for an identical CDR3. The chain joins TRGV2 to TRGJ1 or TRGJ2. V lost 0 bases to trimming and J lost 2 bases; unmatched junction nucleotides: 4. The CDR3 consists of 14 residues. Germline CDR1 reads EGSNGY; CDR2 reads YDSYNSKV. Here the CDR3 DNA reads TGTGCCACCTGGGACGGGCCCGATTATTATAAGAAACTCTTT. Its protein product is CATWDGPDYYKKLF.

The rearrangement links TRGV4 to TRGJ1 or TRGJ2. J gave up 9 bases and V 6 bases, and 11 bases lay outside the gene matches. Germline V lookup: CDR1 EGSTGY, CDR2 YDSYTSSV. CDR3 length equals 12 residues. CDR3: CATWKWGSKKLF. As DNA, the CDR3 is TGTGCCACCTGGAAGTGGGGCAGTAAGAAACTCTTT.

In its sample, this clone was seen a few times. The junction and the germline gene differ at one end; a read error may be behind it. The genes are TRGV4 and TRGJ1 or TRGJ2. Germline CDR1 reads EGSTGY; CDR2 reads YDSYTSSV. The CDR3 sequence is 14 residues long. CDR3 DNA: TGTGCCACCTGGAATGGGAACTTCGGATATAAGAAACTCTTT. This codes for CATWNGNFGYKKLF.

This chain links TRGV5 with TRGJ1 or TRGJ2. Germline loops: CDR1 VINAFY, CDR2 YDVSNSKD. Trimming at V came to 6 bases and at J to 3 bases, leaving 11 bases not matched to a gene. CDR3 length equals 14 residues. The CDR3 sequence is CATWPNAIYYKKLF. CDR3 nucleotides: TGTGCCACCTGGCCCAACGCCATTTATTATAAGAAACTCTTT.

The chain links TRGV2 to TRGJ1 or TRGJ2. Germline loops: CDR1 EGSNGY, CDR2 YDSYNSKV. The CDR3 length is 16 residues. V was clipped by 1 base and J by 6 bases; unmatched bases: 15. CDR3 sequence: CATWDGLRDLFYKKLF. The CDR3, as DNA: TGTGCCACCTGGGACGGCCTCAGGGATTTATTTTATAAGAAACTCTTT.

The rearrangement links TRGV3 to TRGJ1 or TRGJ2. The trim removed 0 bases at V and 8 bases at J, leaving 10 bases unmatched. The length of the CDR3 is 14 residues. Germline V gene data show CDR1 as VTNTFY and CDR2 as YDVSTARD (reference sequence). For the CDR3, the DNA is TGTGCCACCTGGGACAGGCTGGGGACTCATAAGAAACTCTTT. It codes for CATWDRLGTHKKLF.

In its sample, this clone was seen a few times. One junction end does not reproduce the germline sequence, and a read error may be involved. V usage is TRGV5 and J usage is TRGJP2. The CDR3 covers 16 residues. Per the germline V gene, CDR1 is VINAFY and CDR2 is YDVSNSKD. CDR3 sequence: CATRDTPYSSDWIKTF. The CDR3 DNA follows: TGTGCCACCCGGGACACGCCCTATAGTAGTGATTGGATCAAGACGTTT.

This clone was counted only a few times. The gene calls are TRGV4 and TRGJP2. The length of the CDR3 is 11 residues. The germline V gene has CDR1 EGSTGY and CDR2 YDSYTSSV. The V and J ends lost 8 bases and 5 bases, in that order; junction bases with no gene match: 2. CDR3 coding DNA: TGTGCCACCTTGAGTGATTGGATCAAGACGTTT. It encodes CATLSDWIKTF.

The chain uses TRGV4 and TRGJ1 or TRGJ2. This CDR3 has 11 amino acids. Trimming removed 6 bases from V and 4 bases from J; junction bases left unmatched: 3. Germline-derived CDR1 and CDR2 are EGSTGY and YDSYTSSV. CDR3 nucleotides: TGTGCCACCTGGCGATATTATAAGAAACTCTTT. This codes for CATWRYYKKLF.

The chain couples TRGV2 to TRGJ1 or TRGJ2. The CDR3 is 13 amino acids. Unmatched junction bases numbered 11, after V lost 0 bases and J lost 12 bases. Germline V gene data show CDR1 as EGSNGY and CDR2 as YDSYNSKV. In DNA, the CDR3 is TGTGCCACCTGGGACGGGCCGCCCAATGGGAAACTCTTT. Protein: CATWDGPPNGKLF.

The chain uses TRGV3 and TRGJ1 or TRGJ2. The CDR3 is 15 amino acids. After removal of 0 bases from V and 5 bases from J, the junction contained 10 bases not matched to a gene. Per the germline V gene, CDR1 is VTNTFY and CDR2 is YDVSTARD (reference sequence). The CDR3: CATWDRLDGNYKKLF. DNA of the CDR3: TGTGCCACCTGGGACAGGCTGGACGGAAATTATAAGAAACTCTTT.

This chain joins TRGV8 and TRGJP1. CDR1 and CDR2 (germline): VENAVY, YDSYNSRV. The V and J ends lost 10 bases and 9 bases, in that order; junction bases with no gene match: 11. The CDR3 covers 12 residues. The DNA of the CDR3 is TGTGCCACTCCCGATACTAGTTGGTTCAAGATATTT. Amino acids: CATPDTSWFKIF.

There are a few counts of this clone. The rearrangement uses TRGV4 and TRGJ1 or TRGJ2. Looked up from germline, CDR1 is EGSTGY and CDR2 is YDSYTSSV. The V gene end was trimmed by 6 bases and the J gene end by 5 bases; junction bases not matched to a gene: 7. The CDR3 totals 12 residues. The CDR3, as DNA: TGTGCCACCTGGAATCCCAATTATAAGAAACTCTTT. Protein sequence: CATWNPNYKKLF.

The chain recombines TRGV8 with TRGJ1 or TRGJ2. Per germline, CDR1 VENAVY and CDR2 YDSYNSRV. V shed 2 bases and J 0 bases; nucleotides not matched to a gene: 16. The CDR3 is made up of 18 amino acids. CDR3 in amino acids: CATWDIGPPQPNYYKKLF. Here the CDR3 DNA reads TGTGCCACCTGGGATATCGGGCCTCCCCAGCCGAATTATTATAAGAAACTCTTT.